What follows are 18 T cell receptor beta chains derived from one specimen sequenced in a study of T-cell reconstitution after alpha-beta-depleted transplantation in children. The TCRbeta library incorporated unique molecular identifiers. Each CDR3 protein gets one entry after TCRdb re-called the PCR reads with MiXCR. The repertoire holds around 370,000 distinct CDR3 sequences, with 15% to 20% as singletons. Material: PBMCs, mostly from graft donor cells, obtained 360 days after TCRalphabeta/CD19-depleted stem cell transplant. The receptors here all came from a male patient aged 2-15 years who had a stem cell transplant for acute lymphoblastic leukemia, so the T cells may come from the graft donor.

The chain couples TRBV5-1 to TRBJ1-1; TRBD1 matches 10 bases. The junction had 8 bases not matched to a gene; V was cut back by 4 bases and J by 5 bases. Per the germline V gene, CDR1 is SGHRS and CDR2 is YFSETQ. The CDR3 runs 15 residues. The CDR3 protein is CASSAGQGMRTEAFF. CDR3 DNA: TGCGCCAGCAGCGCGGGACAGGGGATGAGAACTGAAGCTTTCTTT.

This clonotype appeared a few times. V usage is TRBV12-3 or TRBV12-4 and J usage is TRBJ1-2; no clear D. Between the trimmed V and J ends, which lost 3 bases and 8 bases, there was a span of 13 bases. CDR3 size: 13 residues. CDR3 amino acids: CASSFSGFGGYTF. Here the CDR3 DNA reads TGTGCCAGCAGTTTTTCTGGGTTTGGCGGCTACACCTTC.

This chain connects TRBV7-9 to TRBJ2-7, with D uncertain. The CDR3 covers 16 residues. CDR1 is SEHNR and CDR2 is FQNEAQ in the germline V gene (reference sequence). V was shortened by 1 base and J by 3 bases, with 16 bases between the two germline ends. CDR3 sequence reads: CASSLVGPRARYEQYF. The DNA of the CDR3 is TGTGCCAGCAGCTTAGTAGGCCCAAGGGCCCGCTACGAGCAGTACTTC.

The genes are TRBV5-1 and TRBJ1-1, with D uncertain. Trimming left V 4 bases short and J 4 bases short, with 14 bases between. Germline values: CDR1 SGHRS, CDR2 YFSETQ. The CDR3 has 14 amino acids. CDR3 residues: CASSDGRLGTEAFF. The CDR3 DNA sequence: TGCGCCAGCAGCGACGGGCGTCTGGGCACTGAAGCTTTCTTT. Full variable domain (rest looked up from reference TRBV5-1 and TRBJ1-1): KAGVTQTPRYLIKTRGQQVTLSCSPISGHRSVSWYQQTPGQGLQFLFEYFSETQRNKGNFPGRFSGRQFSNSRSEMNVSTLELGDSALYLCASSDGRLGTEAFFGQGTRLTVV.

This clonotype has only a few counts. V gene TRBV5-1 combines with J gene TRBJ1-4; D gene unclear. In germline, CDR1 is SGHRS, CDR2 YFSETQ. V was cut by 2 bases and J by 3 bases, with 14 bases left in between. The length of the CDR3 is 16 residues. This CDR3 reads CASSFGPGGPNEKLFF. The CDR3 nucleotides read TGCGCCAGCAGCTTCGGACCGGGTGGGCCTAATGAAAAACTGTTTTTT. Full variable domain (outside the CDR3, taken from reference TRBV5-1 and TRBJ1-4): KAGVTQTPRYLIKTRGQQVTLSCSPISGHRSVSWYQQTPGQGLQFLFEYFSETQRNKGNFPGRFSGRQFSNSRSEMNVSTLELGDSALYLCASSFGPGGPNEKLFFGSGTQLSVL.

This clonotype was counted a few times. The rearrangement links TRBV4-3 to TRBJ2-7; 10 bases match TRBD1. This CDR3 spans 15 amino acids. CDR1 LGHNA and CDR2 YSLEER come from the germline V gene. The V gene end was trimmed by 2 bases and the J gene end by 2 bases; junction bases not matched to a gene: 3. The CDR3 protein is CASSQLGQGAYEQYF. CDR3 nucleotide sequence: TGCGCCAGCAGCCAACTCGGACAGGGGGCCTACGAGCAGTACTTC.

CDR3 loop: CASSQGVGIVQPQHF. The CDR3 bases are TGCGCCAGCAGCCAAGGTGTGGGGATAGTTCAGCCCCAGCATTTT. The chain combines TRBV4-3 with TRBJ1-5; D is undetermined. V was trimmed by 1 base and J by 6 bases, leaving 13 bases between them. The germline CDR1 and CDR2 sequences are LGHNA and YSLEER. This CDR3 spans 15 amino acids.

The sample holds a few counts of this clonotype. The rearrangement uses TRBV6-2 or TRBV6-3 and TRBJ2-3; maybe TRBD2 (5 bases). Germline V lookup: CDR1 MNHEY, CDR2 SVGEGT. Trimming left V 2 bases short and J 4 bases short, with 7 bases between. The length of the CDR3 is 13 residues. CDR3 residues: CASSYGEPDTQYF. The CDR3 DNA reads as TGTGCCAGCAGTTACGGGGAGCCAGATACGCAGTATTTT.

V gene TRBV24-1 combines with J gene TRBJ2-4, with 7 bases matching TRBD1. CDR1 and CDR2 from the germline V gene are KGHDR and SFDVKD. J was trimmed by 2 bases and V by 3 bases; bases with no gene match: 3. This CDR3 comprises 15 residues. The CDR3 bases are TGTGCCACCAGTGATCCGGGACAGCCCAAAAACATTCAGTACTTC. This sequence encodes CATSDPGQPKNIQYF.

The chain combines TRBV4-1 with TRBJ2-7; D is possibly TRBD1 (7 bases). The germline V and J ends were trimmed by 0 bases and 6 bases, with 12 bases remaining between them. This CDR3 comprises 14 residues. CDR1 is MGHRA, CDR2 YSYEKL, per germline. The CDR3 reads CASSQEAGGREQYF. The CDR3 coding sequence is TGCGCCAGCAGCCAAGAGGCAGGGGGGCGCGAGCAGTACTTC.

The V call is TRBV6-5, the J call TRBJ2-3; D is possibly TRBD2 (6 bases). The CDR3 consists of 19 residues. Germline values: CDR1 MNHEY, CDR2 SVGAGI. V lost 4 bases and J 2 bases, leaving 25 bases between the germline ends. Here the CDR3 reads CASSSTWDSRADPTDTQYF. In nucleotides, the CDR3 is TGTGCCAGCAGTTCCACTTGGGACTCTCGAGCGGACCCCACAGATACGCAGTATTTT.

The chain combines TRBV4-3 with TRBJ2-1, with 8 positions matching TRBD1. The ends lost 5 bases at V and 7 bases at J; junction bases unmatched: 10. CDR1 LGHNA and CDR2 YSLEER come from the germline V gene. The CDR3 is 15 amino acids. As DNA, the CDR3 is TGCGCCAGCAGCAATGACAGGGGTCCTATAAATGAGCAGTTCTTC. The encoded protein is CASSNDRGPINEQFF.

This clonotype has ten or more counts. The chain joins TRBV5-1 to TRBJ1-1; 9 bases line up with TRBD1. Germline V gene lookup returns CDR1 SGHRS and CDR2 YFSETQ. Trimming removed 4 bases from V and 6 bases from J; junction bases left unmatched: 4. There are 13 residues in the CDR3. CDR3 nucleotide sequence: TGCGCCAGCAGCCGGGACAGGGAACCTGAAGCTTTCTTT. Translating it yields CASSRDREPEAFF. The whole variable domain, filled in from reference TRBV5-1 and TRBJ1-1, reads KAGVTQTPRYLIKTRGQQVTLSCSPISGHRSVSWYQQTPGQGLQFLFEYFSETQRNKGNFPGRFSGRQFSNSRSEMNVSTLELGDSALYLCASSRDREPEAFFGQGTRLTVV.

This chain links TRBV11-2 with TRBJ2-3, with D possibly matching TRBD2 (6 bases). The CDR3 has 15 amino acids. In germline, CDR1 is SGHAT, CDR2 FQNNGV. With 7 bases removed from V and 0 bases from J, the gap between germline ends came to 14 bases. CDR3 protein: CASMRPGLSTDTQYF. The CDR3 DNA sequence: TGTGCCAGCATGAGGCCGGGACTTAGCACAGATACGCAGTATTTT.

The chain has TRBV9 and TRBJ1-6, with D tentatively TRBD1 (5 bases). Germline values: CDR1 SGDLS, CDR2 YYNGEE. The CDR3 length is 18 residues. Deletions cut 3 bases from V and 5 bases from J, with 21 bases between. The CDR3 protein is CASSAAGLGGGDNSPLHF. CDR3 bases: TGTGCCAGCAGCGCCGCGGGCTTGGGGGGGGGTGATAATTCACCCCTCCACTTT. Variable domain in full (rest from reference TRBV9 and TRBJ1-6): DSGVTQTPKHLITATGQRVTLRCSPRSGDLSVYWYQQSLDQGLQFLIQYYNGEERAKGNILERFSAQQFPDLHSELNLSSLELGDSALYFCASSAAGLGGGDNSPLHFGNGTRLTVT.

The rearrangement links TRBV6-6 to TRBJ2-7; no clear D. This CDR3 contains 11 residues. The V gene lost 6 bases and the J gene lost 7 bases, with 10 bases spanning the gap. Per germline, CDR1 MNHNY and CDR2 SVGAGI (reference sequence). The CDR3 DNA follows: TGTGCCAGCAGCCATAACTCTGAGCAGTACTTC. The encoded protein is CASSHNSEQYF.

This clonotype came up a few times. The rearrangement joins TRBV11-2 to TRBJ1-5, with D hard to call. With 5 bases removed from V and 0 bases from J, the gap between germline ends came to 11 bases. This CDR3 is built from 15 residues. The V gene's germline CDR1 is SGHAT and CDR2 FQNNGV. The CDR3 nucleotides are TGTGCCAGCAGCGCCCAATGGGATAGCAATCAGCCCCAGCATTTT. It is translated as CASSAQWDSNQPQHF.

The CDR3 DNA reads TGTGCCAGCAGTCGTGGACAGGGCCAAAAGAGGCATGAGCAGTTCTTC. It translates to CASSRGQGQKRHEQFF. The V and J genes are TRBV6-5 and TRBJ2-1; 8 positions agree with TRBD1. CDR1 is MNHEY, CDR2 SVGAGI, per germline. This CDR3 is 16 amino acids long. The V gene end was trimmed by 5 bases and the J gene end by 8 bases; junction bases not matched to a gene: 14.